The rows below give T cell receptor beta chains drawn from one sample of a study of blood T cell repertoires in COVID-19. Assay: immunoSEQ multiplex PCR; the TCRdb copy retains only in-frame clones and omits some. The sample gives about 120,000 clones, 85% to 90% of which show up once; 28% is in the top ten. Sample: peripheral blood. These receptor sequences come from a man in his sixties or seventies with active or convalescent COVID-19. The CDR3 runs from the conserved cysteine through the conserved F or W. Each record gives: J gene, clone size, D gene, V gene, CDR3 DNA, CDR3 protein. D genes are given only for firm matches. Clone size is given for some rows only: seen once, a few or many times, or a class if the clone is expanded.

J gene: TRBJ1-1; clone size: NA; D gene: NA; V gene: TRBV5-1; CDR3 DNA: TGCGCCAGCAGCTTGGCAGGGGCGGCGGAAGCTTTCTTT; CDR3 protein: CASSLAGAAEAFF
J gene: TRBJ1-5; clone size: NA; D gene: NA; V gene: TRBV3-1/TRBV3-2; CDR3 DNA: TGTGCCAGCAGCCAAGCGGACAGAGACAATCAGCCCCAGCATTTT; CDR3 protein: CASSQADRDNQPQHF
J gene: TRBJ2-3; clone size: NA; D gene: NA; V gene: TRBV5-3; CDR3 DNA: TGTGCCAGAAGTATTGGAGCCTTTCGAAGTCCAGATACGCAGTATTTT; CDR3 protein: CARSIGAFRSPDTQYF
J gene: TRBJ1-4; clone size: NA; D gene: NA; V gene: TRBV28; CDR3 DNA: TGTGCCAGCAGTTCGTTTACCAGGGCCCGTAATGAAAAACTGTTTTTT; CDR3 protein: CASSSFTRARNEKLFF
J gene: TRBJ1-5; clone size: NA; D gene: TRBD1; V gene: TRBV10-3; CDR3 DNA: TGTGCCATCAGTTCGACAGGGGATCAGCCCCAGCATTTT; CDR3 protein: CAISSTGDQPQHF
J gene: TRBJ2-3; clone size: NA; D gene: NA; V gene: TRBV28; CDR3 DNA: TGTGCCAGCTGCGAGGGCACAGATACGCAGTATTTT; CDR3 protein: CASCEGTDTQYF
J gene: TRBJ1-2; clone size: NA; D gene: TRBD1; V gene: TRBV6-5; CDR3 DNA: TGTGCCAGCAGTTACTCGAAGACAGGGCTTAACTATGGCTACACCTTC; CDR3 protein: CASSYSKTGLNYGYTF
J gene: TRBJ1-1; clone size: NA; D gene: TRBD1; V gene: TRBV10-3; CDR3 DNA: TGTGCCATCAACCCGGGACAGATGAACACTGAAGCTTTCTTT; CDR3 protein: CAINPGQMNTEAFF
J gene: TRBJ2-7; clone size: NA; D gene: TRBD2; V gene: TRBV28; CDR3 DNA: TGTGCCAGCAGTCCAGGGACTAGCGGGAGGGTCGAGCAGTACTTC; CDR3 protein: CASSPGTSGRVEQYF
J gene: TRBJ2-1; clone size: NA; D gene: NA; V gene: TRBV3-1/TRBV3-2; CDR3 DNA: TGTGCCAGCAGCCAAGCGGCGGGGATCCTTTACAATGAGCAGTTCTTC; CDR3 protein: CASSQAAGILYNEQFF
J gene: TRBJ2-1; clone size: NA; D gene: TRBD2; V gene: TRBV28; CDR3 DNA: TGTGCCAGCATGGGCGGGAGTTTTTCCTACAATGAGCAGTTCTTC; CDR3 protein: CASMGGSFSYNEQFF
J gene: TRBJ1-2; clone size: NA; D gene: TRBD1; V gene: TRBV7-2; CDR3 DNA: TGTGCCAGCAGGATGCCCGGGACAGGGGATGGCTACACCTTC; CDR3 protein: CASRMPGTGDGYTF
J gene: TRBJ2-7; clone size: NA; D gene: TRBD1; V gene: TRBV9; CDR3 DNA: TGTGCCAGCAGCTTGACAGGGGAAAACGTATTCCAGCAGTACTTC; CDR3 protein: CASSLTGENVFQQYF
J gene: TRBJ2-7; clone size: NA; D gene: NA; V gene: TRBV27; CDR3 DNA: TGTGCCAGCAGTCCTCAGGGGCCCTACGAGCAGTACTTC; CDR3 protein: CASSPQGPYEQYF
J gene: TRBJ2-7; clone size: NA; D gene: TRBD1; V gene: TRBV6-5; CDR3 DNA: TGTGCCAGCAGCCGGACAGGGGGGCCCTACGAGCAGTACTTC; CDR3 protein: CASSRTGGPYEQYF
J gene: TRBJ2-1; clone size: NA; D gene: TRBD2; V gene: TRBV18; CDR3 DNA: TGTGCCAGCTCACCAGGACTAGCGGGTCCGAGCTCCTACAATGAGCAGTTCTTC; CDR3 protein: CASSPGLAGPSSYNEQFF
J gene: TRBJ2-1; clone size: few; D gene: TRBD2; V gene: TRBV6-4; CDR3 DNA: TGTGCCAGCAGTGACCAACGGGGGGGGGATGAGCAGTTCTTC; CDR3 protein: CASSDQRGGDEQFF
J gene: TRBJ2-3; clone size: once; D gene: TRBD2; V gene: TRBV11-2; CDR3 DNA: TGTGCCAGCAGCTCACTAGCGGGAGGTACGAGAGATACGCAGTATTTT; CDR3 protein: CASSSLAGGTRDTQYF
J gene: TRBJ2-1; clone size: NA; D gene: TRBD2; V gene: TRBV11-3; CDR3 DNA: TGTGCCAGCAGCCCCGGGACTAGCAATGAGCAGTTCTTC; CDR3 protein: CASSPGTSNEQFF
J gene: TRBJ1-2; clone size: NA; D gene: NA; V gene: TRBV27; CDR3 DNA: TGTGCCAGCAGTTTATTGGCCGGGGGTAACTATGGCTACACCTTC; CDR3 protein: CASSLLAGGNYGYTF
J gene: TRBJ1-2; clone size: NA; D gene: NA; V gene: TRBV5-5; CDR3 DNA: TGTGCCAGCAGCTTGGACCCCGACAGCGCCTCAACCTTC; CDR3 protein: CASSLDPDSASTF
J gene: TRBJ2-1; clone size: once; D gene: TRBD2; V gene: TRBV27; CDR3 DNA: TGTGCCAGCAGTTTCCGGCTAGCGGGAGTTGATAGATTCAATGAGCAGTTCTTC; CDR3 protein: CASSFRLAGVDRFNEQFF
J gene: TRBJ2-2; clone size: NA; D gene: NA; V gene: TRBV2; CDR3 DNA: TGTGCCAGCAGTCGCGAGGGGGGGTCGGTGAACACCGGGGAGCTGTTTTTT; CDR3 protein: CASSREGGSVNTGELFF
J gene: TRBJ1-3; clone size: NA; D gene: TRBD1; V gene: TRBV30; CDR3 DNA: TGTGCCGGCAGGGGGTCTGGAAACACCATATATTTT; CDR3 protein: CAGRGSGNTIYF
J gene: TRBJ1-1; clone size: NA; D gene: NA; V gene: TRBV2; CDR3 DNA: TGTGCCAGCAGTGTAACATTTAACACTGAAGCTTTCTTT; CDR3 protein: CASSVTFNTEAFF
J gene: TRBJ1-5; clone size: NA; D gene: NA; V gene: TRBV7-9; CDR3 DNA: TGTGCCAGCAGCTTGGGGAAACAGGGACAGCCCCAGCATTTT; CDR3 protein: CASSLGKQGQPQHF
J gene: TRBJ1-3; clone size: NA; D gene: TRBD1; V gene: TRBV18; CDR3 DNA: TGTGCCAGCTCACCGGGACAGGGATCTGGAAACACCATATATTTT; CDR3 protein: CASSPGQGSGNTIYF
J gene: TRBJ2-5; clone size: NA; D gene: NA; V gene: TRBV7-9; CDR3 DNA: TGTGCCAGCAGCCCCGGTAGTGAGACCCAGTACTTC; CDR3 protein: CASSPGSETQYF
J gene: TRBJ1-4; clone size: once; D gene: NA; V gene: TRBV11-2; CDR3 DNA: TGTGCCAGCAGCCCTACCGATAATGAAAAACTGTTTTTT; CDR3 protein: CASSPTDNEKLFF
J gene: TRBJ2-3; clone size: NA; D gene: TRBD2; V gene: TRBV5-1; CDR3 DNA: TGCGCCAGCAGCTTAGGTCTAGCGGTGGGAGATACGCAGTATTTT; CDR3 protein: CASSLGLAVGDTQYF
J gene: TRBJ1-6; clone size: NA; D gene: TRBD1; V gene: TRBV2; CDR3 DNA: TGTGCCAGCAGACCGGGACAGGGACATTCACCCCTCCACTTT; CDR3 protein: CASRPGQGHSPLHF
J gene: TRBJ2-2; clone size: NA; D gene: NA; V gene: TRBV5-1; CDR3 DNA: TGCGCCAGCAGCTTGGCCGGCGGGAACACCGGGGAGCTGTTTTTT; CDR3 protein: CASSLAGGNTGELFF
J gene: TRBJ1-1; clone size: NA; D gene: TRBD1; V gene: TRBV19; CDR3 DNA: TGTGCCAGTAGTGGGACAGCGGAGAACACTGAAGCTTTCTTT; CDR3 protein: CASSGTAENTEAFF
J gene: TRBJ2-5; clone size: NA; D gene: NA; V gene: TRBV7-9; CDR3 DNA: TGTGCCAGCAGAGGGGGTGAGACCCAGTACTTC; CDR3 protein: CASRGGETQYF
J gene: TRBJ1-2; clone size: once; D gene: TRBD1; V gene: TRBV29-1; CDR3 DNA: TGCAGCGTTGAGGACAGGAACTATGGCTACACCTTC; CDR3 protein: CSVEDRNYGYTF
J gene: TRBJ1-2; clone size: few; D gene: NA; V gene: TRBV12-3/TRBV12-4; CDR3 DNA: TGTGCCAGCAGTAGGGGGAACTATGGCTACACCTTC; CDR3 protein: CASSRGNYGYTF
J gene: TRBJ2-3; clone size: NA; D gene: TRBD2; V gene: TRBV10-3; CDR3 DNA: TGTGCCATCAGGGCTTATAGCGGGAGCCAAGGAGATACGCAGTATTTT; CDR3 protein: CAIRAYSGSQGDTQYF
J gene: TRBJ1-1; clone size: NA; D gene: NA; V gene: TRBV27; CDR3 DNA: TGTGCCAGCAGGGTCCGACAGGATTACACTGAAGCTTTCTTT; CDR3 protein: CASRVRQDYTEAFF
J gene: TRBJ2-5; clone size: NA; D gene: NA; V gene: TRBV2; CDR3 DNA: TGTGCCAGCAAAATTCGGAGACTCCAAGAGACCCAGTACTTC; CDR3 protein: CASKIRRLQETQYF
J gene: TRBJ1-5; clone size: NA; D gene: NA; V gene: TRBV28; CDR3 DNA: TGTGCCAGCACCCCGTACAGGGTGGACAATCAGCCCCAGCATTTT; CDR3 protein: CASTPYRVDNQPQHF
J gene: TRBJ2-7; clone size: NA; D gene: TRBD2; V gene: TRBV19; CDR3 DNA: TGTGCCAGTAGTACGGGACTAGCGGGATATGGGTACGAGCAGTACTTC; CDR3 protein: CASSTGLAGYGYEQYF
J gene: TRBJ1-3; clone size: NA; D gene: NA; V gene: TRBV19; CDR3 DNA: TGTGCCAGTAGTATAGCCGGTTCTGGAAACACCATATATTTT; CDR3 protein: CASSIAGSGNTIYF
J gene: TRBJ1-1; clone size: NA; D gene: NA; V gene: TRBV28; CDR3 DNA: TGTGCCAGCAGGGCCCCGGGCCCGGGGGGCACTGAAGCTTTCTTT; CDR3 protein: CASRAPGPGGTEAFF
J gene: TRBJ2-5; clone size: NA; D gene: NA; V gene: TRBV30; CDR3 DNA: TGTGCCTGCTTTGGCGGGTTGGGGACCCAGTACTTC; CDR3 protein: CACFGGLGTQYF
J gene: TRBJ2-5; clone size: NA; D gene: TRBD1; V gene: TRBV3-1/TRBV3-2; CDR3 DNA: TGTGCCAGCAGCCATGGTGGGACAGCCCAAGAGACCCAGTACTTC; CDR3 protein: CASSHGGTAQETQYF
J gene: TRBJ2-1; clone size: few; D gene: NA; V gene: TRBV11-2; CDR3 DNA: TGTGCCAGCAGTTATTCACAGGGTAATGAGCAGTTCTTC; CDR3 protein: CASSYSQGNEQFF
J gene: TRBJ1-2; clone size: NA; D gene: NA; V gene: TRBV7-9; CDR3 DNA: TGTGCCAGCAGCTTAGGTAGGCAGGACTATGGCTACACCTTC; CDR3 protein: CASSLGRQDYGYTF
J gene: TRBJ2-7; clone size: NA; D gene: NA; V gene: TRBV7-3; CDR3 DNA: TGTGCCAGCAGCTTAATAAAACAGGGACCGTGCGAAGAGTACGAGCAGTACTTC; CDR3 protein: CASSLIKQGPCEEYEQYF
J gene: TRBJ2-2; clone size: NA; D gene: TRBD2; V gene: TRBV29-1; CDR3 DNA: TGCAGCGTTAGACTAGCGGGAGGGGAGCTGTTTTTT; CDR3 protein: CSVRLAGGELFF
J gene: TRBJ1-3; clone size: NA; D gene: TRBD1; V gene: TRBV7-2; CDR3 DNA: TGTGCCAGCAGCCTCGTCCCGGGACAGCTTGGAAACACCATATATTTT; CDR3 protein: CASSLVPGQLGNTIYF
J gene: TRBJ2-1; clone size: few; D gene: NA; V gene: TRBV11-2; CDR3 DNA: TGTGCCAGCACCCCGAGTGGGACATCCATTAGGGGTGAGCAGTTCTTC; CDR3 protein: CASTPSGTSIRGEQFF